A single sample gave rise to the 7 T cell receptor beta chains below, sequenced in a study of blood T cell repertoires in COVID-19. The method was immunoSEQ multiplex PCR; TCRdb's version includes in-frame clones alone and lacks a portion of them. Altogether some 100,000 clones are present, roughly 76% being singletons, with the ten largest covering about 9.4%. The specimen sequenced was peripheral blood. The receptors originated from a human donor in a cohort sampled during active COVID-19.

The chain combines TRBV11-2 with TRBJ2-7; D perhaps matches TRBD1 (6 bases). The CDR3 sequence is 15 residues long. Germline V CDR1 and CDR2: SGHAT, FQNNGV. V lost 0 bases, J lost 2 bases, and 11 bases lay in between. In DNA, the CDR3 is TGTGCCAGCAGCTTAGATGCAGGGGCTACCTACGAGCAGTACTTC. Translated, it gives CASSLDAGATYEQYF.

The CDR3, as DNA: TGTGCCTGGAGTGTACGATCAGGGGGCTTTTTTGGCTACACCTTC. Translation gives CAWSVRSGGFFGYTF. The chain carries TRBV30 and TRBJ1-2, with 8 positions matching TRBD1. This CDR3 is 15 amino acids long. Germline lookup yields CDR1 GTSNPN and CDR2 SVGIG (reference sequence). V shed 0 bases and J 7 bases; nucleotides not matched to a gene: 10.

The V gene is TRBV7-9, the J gene TRBJ2-3, with D maybe TRBD1 (5 bases). Germline loops: CDR1 SEHNR, CDR2 FQNEAQ (reference sequence). V lost 5 bases and J lost 4, with 19 bases in between. The CDR3 extends over 16 amino acids. CDR3 residues: CASSLSRGDWADTQYF. DNA of the CDR3: TGTGCCAGCAGCCTCTCTAGGGGCGATTGGGCAGATACGCAGTATTTT.

The chain has TRBV14 and TRBJ2-1; TRBD2 aligns across 12 bases. CDR1 is SGHDN, CDR2 FVKESK, per germline. V was pared by 0 bases and J by 9 bases, with 6 bases of the junction left unmatched. The CDR3 sequence is 16 residues long. Written as DNA, the CDR3 is TGTGCCAGCAGCCAAGAAGCTAGCGGGGGGGCCAGTGAGCAGTTCTTC. Translating gives CASSQEASGGASEQFF.

This clone was seen more than once but under ten times. J is TRBJ1-2 and V is TRBV30; 7 nucleotides line up with TRBD1. After removal of 2 bases from V and 4 bases from J, the junction contained 7 bases not matched to a gene. This CDR3 has 14 amino acids. Germline V gene sequence: CDR1 GTSNPN, CDR2 SVGIG (reference sequence). The CDR3 here is CAWSTTGSPYGYTF. DNA for the CDR3: TGTGCCTGGAGTACGACAGGGAGTCCCTATGGCTACACCTTC.

The chain uses TRBV30 and TRBJ1-2; a possible D gene is TRBD1 (5 bases). V was cut by 2 bases and J by 7 bases, with 11 bases left in between. The CDR3 covers 12 residues. Per the germline V gene, CDR1 is GTSNPN and CDR2 is SVGIG (reference sequence). The CDR3 sequence: CAWSQGGGGYTF. For the CDR3, the DNA is TGTGCCTGGAGTCAGGGCGGTGGTGGCTACACCTTC.

This clone was detected only a few times. The CDR3 DNA reads TGTGCCTGGAGTGTGGGGGGGGCTTTGGGCCCGAACACTGAAGCTTTCTTT. Its translation is CAWSVGGALGPNTEAFF. The chain joins TRBV30 to TRBJ1-1, with D possibly TRBD1 on 6 matching bases. With 0 bases removed from V and 1 base from J, the gap between germline ends came to 18 bases. This CDR3 spans 17 amino acids. CDR1 and CDR2 from the germline V gene are GTSNPN and SVGIG (reference sequence).